Each of the 3 T cell receptor beta chains below was sequenced from the same sample in a study of T cell repertoires in cytomegalovirus infection. No antigen has been assigned to these receptors. TCRdb re-called the reads through MiXCR, storing one row per CDR3 protein. The sample lists approximately 990,000 distinct CDR3 sequences; approximately 31% were seen once. Sample: cultured CD8+ T cells from PBMCs, taken from culture after CMV antigen stimulation. The receptors derive from a human donor in good health (CMV status not recorded). Some clones in this sample may be carry-over from other donors' samples.

Comment on this clonotype: This may come from a read error, since a much larger clone is one base off. The J gene is TRBJ2-2, the V gene TRBV7-8; D is undetermined. The CDR3 has 14 amino acids. Germline V CDR1 and CDR2: SGHVS, FQNEAQ. CDR3 coding DNA: TGTGCCGGCAGCGCATGGACGGACACCGGGGAGCTGTTTTTT. Translated, it gives CAGSAWTDTGELFF. Using reference TRBV7-8 and TRBJ2-2 for the parts outside the CDR3, the full variable domain is GAGVSQSPRYKVAKRGQDVALRCDPISGHVSLFWYQQALGQGPEFLTYFQNEAQLDKSGLPSDRFFAERPEGSVSTLKIQRTQQEDSAVYLCAGSAWTDTGELFFGEGSRLTVL.

This clonotype was found a few times. The rearrangement joins TRBV6-8 to TRBJ2-2; D uncertain. Deletions cut 2 bases from V and 8 bases from J, with 9 bases between. The CDR3 loop spans 13 amino acids. Germline V gene data show CDR1 as MNHGY and CDR2 as SAAAGT. DNA of the CDR3: TGTGCCAGCAGTTACGTATCCGGTGGGGAGCTGTTTTTT. This codes for CASSYVSGGELFF.

This clonotype appeared a few times. V usage is TRBV4-1 and J usage is TRBJ1-2; D is unclear. CDR3 length equals 14 residues. Looked up from germline, CDR1 is MGHRA and CDR2 is YSYEKL. V lost 0 bases and J 4 bases, leaving 9 bases between the germline ends. CDR3 DNA sequence: TGCGCCAGCAGCCAAGATGAATCCTTCTATGGCTACACCTTC. This gives the protein CASSQDESFYGYTF.